This is a list of T cell receptor beta chains from one sample in a study of follicular helper T cells after annual influenza vaccination. The method was immunoSEQ multiplex PCR; TCRdb's version includes in-frame clones alone and lacks a portion of them. The table has over 14,000 clones, around 85% seen once. Sequenced material: CXCR5+ CD38- circulating T follicular helper cells from blood, taken 7 days after influenza vaccination. The receptor source for this set is an adult who received the influenza vaccine. CDR3s include the opening cysteine and the closing phenylalanine or tryptophan. A D gene is named only where the DNA matches it firmly. A row's size may be missing; if present it is once, few, many or a size class.

j_call | clone_size | cdr3_length | v_call | d_call | cdr3_nt | cdr3_aa
TRBJ2-3 | once | 16 | TRBV11-2 | TRBD1 | TGTGCCAGCAGCTTCAGACGGGACAGGGGGACAGATACGCAGTATTTT | CASSFRRDRGTDTQYF
TRBJ1-5 | few | 14 | TRBV2 | NA | TGTGCCAGCAGGGCGGGGGAGATCAATCAGCCCCAGCATTTT | CASRAGEINQPQHF
TRBJ2-7 | NA | 15 | TRBV7-2 | NA | TGTGCCAGCAAGAAACAAGACGGGGTTTCCTACGAGCAGTACTTC | CASKKQDGVSYEQYF
TRBJ2-6 | NA | 16 | TRBV10-3 | TRBD1 | TGTGCCATCAGCACCCACAGGGGGGTGGGGGCCAACGTCCTGACTTTC | CAISTHRGVGANVLTF
TRBJ2-7 | NA | 14 | TRBV7-6 | TRBD2 | TGTGCCAGCAGCTCACTAGCGGCAAGCTCCGAGCAGTACTTC | CASSSLAASSEQYF
TRBJ2-2 | once | 18 | TRBV18 | TRBD1 | TGTGCCAGCTCACCTACGGACAGGGCGGCGGTCACAACCGGGGAGCTGTTTTTT | CASSPTDRAAVTTGELFF
TRBJ2-1 | NA | 15 | TRBV10-3 | TRBD2 | TGTGCCATCAGTGCCCCCGGGACTAGCTCTGATGAGCAGTTCTTC | CAISAPGTSSDEQFF
TRBJ2-3 | NA | 17 | TRBV6-1 | NA | TGTGCCAGCAGTGAAACAGAGGGGGGGGGCTTTACAGATACGCAGTATTTT | CASSETEGGGFTDTQYF
TRBJ2-3 | NA | 15 | TRBV7-3 | TRBD2 | TGTGCCAGCAGCTTAAGGGGGGGTAACACAGATACGCAGTATTTT | CASSLRGGNTDTQYF
TRBJ2-1 | NA | 15 | TRBV10-3 | TRBD2 | TGTGCCATCAGTGAGTCGTTAGCGGGGGGAGATGAGCAGTTCTTC | CAISESLAGGDEQFF
TRBJ2-1 | NA | 16 | TRBV5-1 | TRBD2 | TGCGCCAGCGGACCTAGCGGGAGGCAACAATCCAATGAGCAGTTCTTC | CASGPSGRQQSNEQFF
TRBJ2-4 | NA | 14 | TRBV7-2 | TRBD2 | TGTGCCAGCAGCTCCGGACTAGCGGAAAACATTCAGTACTTC | CASSSGLAENIQYF
TRBJ1-1 | NA | 12 | TRBV18 | NA | TGTGCCAGCTCAAGTAGGGGGGGGCGAGCTTTCTTT | CASSSRGGRAFF
TRBJ1-4 | NA | 14 | TRBV9 | NA | TGTGCCAGCAGCGTAGAGACGGGGGAAGGAAAACTGTTTTTT | CASSVETGEGKLFF
TRBJ1-6 | NA | 13 | TRBV6-6 | NA | TGTGCCAGCAGCCGAGATTATAATTCACCCCTCCACTTT | CASSRDYNSPLHF
TRBJ2-1 | NA | 16 | TRBV14 | TRBD2 | TGTGCCAGCAGCCAGCGGGGGGGTCGCTCCTACAATGAGCAGTTCTTC | CASSQRGGRSYNEQFF
TRBJ1-1 | NA | 15 | TRBV6-6 | TRBD1 | TGTGCCAGCAGCGGACAGGGGACAAGGGGCACTGAAGCTTTCTTT | CASSGQGTRGTEAFF
TRBJ2-7 | NA | 14 | TRBV6-1 | NA | TGTGCCAGCAGGGGGACACTCCGGACCTACGAGCAGTACTTC | CASRGTLRTYEQYF
TRBJ1-1 | few | 15 | TRBV12-5 | NA | TGTGCTAGTGGTTTGGACAGATACTTGAACACTGAAGCTTTCTTT | CASGLDRYLNTEAFF
TRBJ2-7 | NA | 15 | TRBV6-5 | NA | TGTGCCAGCAGTTTAGAAACCGGGATGGCCTACGAGCAGTACTTC | CASSLETGMAYEQYF
TRBJ1-5 | NA | 17 | TRBV4-1 | TRBD1 | TGCGCCAGCAGCCACGACGCGACAGGGTCCCCCAATCAGCCCCAGCATTTT | CASSHDATGSPNQPQHF
TRBJ1-5 | NA | 15 | TRBV5-1 | NA | TGCGCCAGCAGCCCTACCGGGACAAGCAATCAGCCCCAGCATTTT | CASSPTGTSNQPQHF
TRBJ1-6 | NA | 14 | TRBV18 | TRBD1 | TGTGCCAGCTCAAACAGGGGCGATAATTCACCCCTCCACTTT | CASSNRGDNSPLHF
TRBJ2-3 | NA | 17 | TRBV7-2 | TRBD2 | TGTGCCAGCAGCTTAGATCCAGCGGGGCTGAGCACAGATACGCAGTATTTT | CASSLDPAGLSTDTQYF
TRBJ2-1 | NA | 14 | TRBV28 | NA | TGTGCCAGCAGCCCATCACTTTACCTTAATGAGCAGTTCTTC | CASSPSLYLNEQFF
TRBJ2-5 | NA | 13 | TRBV7-8 | NA | TGTGCCAGCAGCCAACTCTATAAAGAGACCCAGTACTTC | CASSQLYKETQYF
TRBJ1-5 | NA | 14 | TRBV28 | NA | TGTGCCAGCATCCCCCCGGGGGGCAATCAGCCCCAGCATTTT | CASIPPGGNQPQHF
TRBJ2-2 | NA | 15 | TRBV6-1 | NA | TGTGCCAGCAGTGAAACTCTCACGCGGGCCGGGGAGCTGTTTTTT | CASSETLTRAGELFF
TRBJ1-5 | NA | 15 | TRBV30 | TRBD1 | TGTGCCTGGAGTGCTGGGACAGGGGGGAATCAGCCCCAGCATTTT | CAWSAGTGGNQPQHF
TRBJ2-6 | NA | 18 | TRBV6-4 | NA | TGTGCCAGCAGTGAACAGGCCTCACCCTACTCTGGGGCCAACGTCCTGACTTTC | CASSEQASPYSGANVLTF
TRBJ2-1 | NA | 15 | TRBV18 | TRBD1 | TGTGCCAGCTCACCACAGGGACAGGAGCACAATGAGCAGTTCTTC | CASSPQGQEHNEQFF
TRBJ1-5 | NA | 14 | TRBV2 | NA | TGTGCAAGCGCGCAGGACTTGCGCAATCAGCCCCAGCATTTT | CASAQDLRNQPQHF
TRBJ1-4 | NA | 13 | TRBV29-1 | NA | TGCAGCGCCGGACAACCAAGTAATGAAAAACTGTTTTTT | CSAGQPSNEKLFF
TRBJ1-4 | NA | 15 | TRBV6-1 | TRBD1 | TGTGCCAGCACCCCAACGACAGGGAGGAATGAAAAACTGTTTTTT | CASTPTTGRNEKLFF
TRBJ2-4 | NA | 21 | TRBV9 | TRBD2 | TGTGCCAGCAGCGTAGGTGACGGCACTAGCGGAATCGCTTTAGCCAAAAACATTCAGTACTTC | CASSVGDGTSGIALAKNIQYF
TRBJ2-5 | NA | 12 | TRBV13 | NA | TGTGCCAGCAGCCACTCCGGAGAGACCCAGTACTTC | CASSHSGETQYF
TRBJ2-2 | NA | 16 | TRBV5-1 | TRBD1 | TGCGCCAGCAGCTTGGGGACAGGGATGAACACCGGGGAGCTGTTTTTT | CASSLGTGMNTGELFF
TRBJ2-1 | NA | 12 | TRBV11-3 | NA | TGTGCCAGCAGTTCGACAGCTGGTGAGCAGTTCTTC | CASSSTAGEQFF
TRBJ1-5 | NA | 14 | TRBV9 | NA | TGTGCCAGAACCCTGAGGTGTAGCAATCAGCCCCAGCATTTT | CARTLRCSNQPQHF
TRBJ1-1 | NA | 15 | TRBV2 | NA | TGTGCCAGCAGACCTGGGACCTCGGGGAGGACTGAAGCTTTCTTT | CASRPGTSGRTEAFF
TRBJ1-2 | NA | 14 | TRBV9 | TRBD1 | TGTGCCAGCAGCGTTCTACAGGGGGCCCGTGGCTACACCTTC | CASSVLQGARGYTF
TRBJ2-5 | NA | 16 | TRBV4-1 | NA | TGCGCCAGCAGCCAAGTCCGGGGTGGGGGGACAGAGACCCAGTACTTC | CASSQVRGGGTETQYF
TRBJ1-4 | NA | 17 | TRBV5-1 | NA | TGCGCCAGCAGCTTGGCGCTTGGGAGGGGTAGGGATGAAAAACTGTTTTTT | CASSLALGRGRDEKLFF
TRBJ2-1 | NA | 14 | TRBV30 | TRBD1 | TGTGCCTGGAATCCGGGACAGGGGAATGCGGAGCAGTTCTTC | CAWNPGQGNAEQFF
TRBJ1-6 | NA | 15 | TRBV5-6 | TRBD1 | TGTGCCAGCAGTGGTCCGGGACAGGGAATTTCACCCCTCCACTTT | CASSGPGQGISPLHF
TRBJ1-6 | once | 13 | TRBV29-1 | NA | TGCAGCGCACGCAGCTCCTATAATTCACCCCTCCACTTT | CSARSSYNSPLHF
TRBJ2-2 | NA | 19 | TRBV5-1 | TRBD2 | TGCGCCAGCAGCTTAATAACGACTAGCGGGGGTTCGAACACCGGGGAGCTGTTTTTT | CASSLITTSGGSNTGELFF
TRBJ1-4 | few | 14 | TRBV7-2 | TRBD1 | TGTGCCAGCAGCGGAGGGGACAGGGGGGAAAAACTGTTTTTT | CASSGGDRGEKLFF
TRBJ1-3 | NA | 15 | TRBV27 | TRBD1 | TGTGCCAGCAGTTTAGGCAGGGGGCCCGGAAACACCATATATTTT | CASSLGRGPGNTIYF
TRBJ2-7 | NA | 16 | TRBV27 | NA | TGTGCCAGCAGTTTATATTCGACTGCCTATCCCTACGAGCAGTACTTC | CASSLYSTAYPYEQYF
TRBJ2-5 | NA | 15 | TRBV30 | NA | TGTGCCTGGAGTGTACGGTCTAGCCTCCAAGAGACCCAGTACTTC | CAWSVRSSLQETQYF
TRBJ1-1 | NA | 13 | TRBV29-1 | NA | TGCAGCGTGGGGGCCTTCCGGGGCACTGAAGCTTTCTTT | CSVGAFRGTEAFF
TRBJ1-2 | NA | 11 | TRBV28 | NA | TGTGCCAGCAGCCACAGGAAAGGCTACACCTTC | CASSHRKGYTF
TRBJ2-1 | NA | 16 | TRBV7-2 | TRBD2 | TGTGCCAGCAGCTCCCGGACTAGCGGGAGCTACAATGAGCAGTTCTTC | CASSSRTSGSYNEQFF
TRBJ1-1 | NA | 14 | TRBV6-1 | NA | TGTGCCAGCAGTGCCGGGAGGGAGAACACTGAAGCTTTCTTT | CASSAGRENTEAFF
TRBJ2-3 | NA | 14 | TRBV6-5 | NA | TGTGCCAGCAGTCGGGACTTCGGCACAGATACGCAGTATTTT | CASSRDFGTDTQYF
TRBJ2-1 | NA | 13 | TRBV7-3 | TRBD2 | TGTGCCAGCAGTACTAGCGGGGGTAATGAGCAGTTCTTC | CASSTSGGNEQFF
TRBJ2-1 | NA | 13 | TRBV10-3 | NA | TGTGCCATCAGTGACAAAGCTCCTAATGAGCAGTTCTTC | CAISDKAPNEQFF